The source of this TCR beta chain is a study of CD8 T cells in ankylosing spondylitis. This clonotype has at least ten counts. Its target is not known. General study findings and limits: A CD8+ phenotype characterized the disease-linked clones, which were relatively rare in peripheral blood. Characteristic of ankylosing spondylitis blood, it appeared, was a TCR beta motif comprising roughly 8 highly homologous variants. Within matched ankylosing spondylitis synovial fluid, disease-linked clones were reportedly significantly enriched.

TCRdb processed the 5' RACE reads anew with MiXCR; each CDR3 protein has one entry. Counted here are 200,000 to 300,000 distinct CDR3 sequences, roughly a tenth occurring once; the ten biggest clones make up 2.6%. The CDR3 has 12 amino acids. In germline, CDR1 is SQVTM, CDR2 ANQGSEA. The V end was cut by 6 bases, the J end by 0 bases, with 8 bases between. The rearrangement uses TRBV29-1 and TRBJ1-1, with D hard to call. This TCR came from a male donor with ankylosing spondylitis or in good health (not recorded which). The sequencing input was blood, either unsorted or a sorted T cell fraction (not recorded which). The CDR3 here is CSVVKVNTEAFF. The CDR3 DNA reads TGCAGCGTGGTTAAGGTGAACACTGAAGCTTTCTTT.